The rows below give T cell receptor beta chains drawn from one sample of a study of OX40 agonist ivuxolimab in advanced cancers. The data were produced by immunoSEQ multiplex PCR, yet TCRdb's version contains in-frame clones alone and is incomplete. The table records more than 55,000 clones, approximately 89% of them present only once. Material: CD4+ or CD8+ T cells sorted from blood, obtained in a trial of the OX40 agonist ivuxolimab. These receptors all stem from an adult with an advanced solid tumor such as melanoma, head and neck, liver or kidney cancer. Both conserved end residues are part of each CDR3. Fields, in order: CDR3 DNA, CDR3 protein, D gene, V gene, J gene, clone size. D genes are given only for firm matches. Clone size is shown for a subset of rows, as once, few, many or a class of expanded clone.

TGTGCCAGCGGAGGAACTGGAAACACCATATATTTT,CASGGTGNTIYF,NA,TRBV2,TRBJ1-3,few
TGTGCCAGCAGTTCCCCGGGACTCGGGTCCTACGAGCAGTACTTC,CASSSPGLGSYEQYF,NA,TRBV27,TRBJ2-7,NA
TGTGCCATCAGCAGGGGTAGGAATGAGCAGTTCTTC,CAISRGRNEQFF,NA,TRBV10-3,TRBJ2-1,NA
TGTGCCACCAGCAGAGAGTTTACGAGGGTCCCCCTCAATCAGCCCCAGCATTTT,CATSREFTRVPLNQPQHF,NA,TRBV15,TRBJ1-5,NA
TGTGCCAGCAGTAAGGGCCCGTGGGGCTACACCTTC,CASSKGPWGYTF,NA,TRBV13,TRBJ1-2,NA
TGTGCCAGCAGTGAATCACGGAGCTTGAATTCACCCCTCCACTTT,CASSESRSLNSPLHF,NA,TRBV2,TRBJ1-6,NA
TGTGCCAGTGGTCGGAGGAGCGGGGGGCAAGAGACCCAGTACTTC,CASGRRSGGQETQYF,TRBD2,TRBV28,TRBJ2-5,NA
TGTGCCAGCAGAGTCGTGGGACAGGGATATTATGGCTACACCTTC,CASRVVGQGYYGYTF,TRBD1,TRBV28,TRBJ1-2,NA
TGTGCCATCAGTAGCAAGTTCTCTGGGGCCAACGTCCTGACTTTC,CAISSKFSGANVLTF,NA,TRBV10-3,TRBJ2-6,NA
TGTGCCAGTAGTCCAGCGGAGAACACCGGGGAGCTGTTTTTT,CASSPAENTGELFF,NA,TRBV19,TRBJ2-2,once
TGTGCCAGCTCACCGTGGACAGGGGAAGGCACAGATACGCAGTATTTT,CASSPWTGEGTDTQYF,TRBD1,TRBV18,TRBJ2-3,once
TGCGCCAGCACCCTGACAGGGGGCGTCTACAATGAGCAGTTCTTC,CASTLTGGVYNEQFF,TRBD1,TRBV5-1,TRBJ2-1,NA
TGTGCCAGCGGATCAGACGGGCCCTACGAGCAGTACTTC,CASGSDGPYEQYF,NA,TRBV7-2,TRBJ2-7,NA
TGTGCCAGCAGCTTCGCGTACGAGCAGTACTTC,CASSFAYEQYF,NA,TRBV5-4,TRBJ2-7,once
TGTGCCAGCAGACTTTTTGCGGGAGGGCCTAAGCAGTTCTTC,CASRLFAGGPKQFF,TRBD2,TRBV28,TRBJ2-1,NA
TGTGCCAGCAGTTGGGGTCCCCCGGGTAGGGCCAACGTCCTGACTTTC,CASSWGPPGRANVLTF,NA,TRBV27,TRBJ2-6,NA
TGTGCCAGCAGCCGACTTGGACAGGGGGAACCCTATGGCTACACCTTC,CASSRLGQGEPYGYTF,TRBD1,TRBV9,TRBJ1-2,NA
TGTGCCACTAAACCCTCTAGCGCCATTTACAATGAGCAGTTCTTC,CATKPSSAIYNEQFF,NA,TRBV19,TRBJ2-1,NA
TGTGCCAGCACCCAAAATACAGATACGCAGTATTTT,CASTQNTDTQYF,NA,TRBV6-1,TRBJ2-3,NA
TGTGCCAGCTCACCGCGTTCAGGCACAGATACGCAGTATTTT,CASSPRSGTDTQYF,NA,TRBV18,TRBJ2-3,NA
TGTGCCAGCAGTCACCAGCGGGCATACTCCTACAATGAGCAGTTCTTC,CASSHQRAYSYNEQFF,NA,TRBV27,TRBJ2-1,NA
TGTGCCAGCTCACCGGCTGACAGGGTGTTCTATGGCTACACCTTC,CASSPADRVFYGYTF,TRBD1,TRBV18,TRBJ1-2,NA
TGTGCTAGCAGCCCAACAGGAATCCAAGAGACCCAGTACTTC,CASSPTGIQETQYF,NA,TRBV7-7,TRBJ2-5,NA
TGTGCCAGCAGCATCACTAGCGGGGGCACAGATACGCAGTATTTT,CASSITSGGTDTQYF,TRBD2,TRBV7-9,TRBJ2-3,NA
TGTGCCAGCAGCCGGGACTCTGGGGCCAACGTCCTGACTTTC,CASSRDSGANVLTF,NA,TRBV7-3,TRBJ2-6,NA
TGTGCCAGCAGCTTAGATAGGCTCACTCGGAGGGAGCTGTTTTTT,CASSLDRLTRRELFF,NA,TRBV11-2,TRBJ2-2,NA
TGTGCCAGCAGCTTTACAGCGAACACCGGGGAGCTGTTTTTT,CASSFTANTGELFF,NA,TRBV7-3,TRBJ2-2,NA
TGTGCCAGCAGCTTAACCCCAGTCGCCTCGGGTGAGCAGTACTTC,CASSLTPVASGEQYF,NA,TRBV7-3,TRBJ2-7,NA
TGTGCCAGCATCCAGGGGGCTGAAGCTTTCTTT,CASIQGAEAFF,TRBD1,TRBV2,TRBJ1-1,NA
TGTGCCAGCTCACAGGGAAACGAAGAGACCCAGTACTTC,CASSQGNEETQYF,NA,TRBV2,TRBJ2-5,NA
TGTGCCAGCAGAGGGAGGGGGGGAGATACGCAGTATTTT,CASRGRGGDTQYF,NA,TRBV2,TRBJ2-3,NA